This TCR beta chain originates from a study of cytomegalovirus exposure and HLA in healthy donors. Germline V gives CDR1 LGHNA, CDR2 YNFKEQ. J was trimmed by 5 bases and V by 1 base; bases with no gene match: 8. The CDR3 sequence is 16 residues long. The PCR had 60 Vbeta and 13 Jbeta primers. Generated by immunoSEQ multiplex PCR, the TCRdb table keeps only in-frame clones and is missing some. The sample records a few hundred thousand clones, about 74% being singletons. To note about this clone: The antigen remains undetermined.

Points from the study as a whole: Later analysis identified about 15,000 TCR beta sequences associated with HLA alleles, using a false discovery rate threshold of 0.05. More clonal expansion characterized HLA-associated TCR beta chains than equally common others in a later analysis. The study dropped some indistinguishable V segments, TRBV6-2 and TRBV6-3 among them.

V usage is TRBV4-2 and J usage is TRBJ2-1; the match to TRBD2 covers 7 bases. What was sequenced was PBMCs. The clonotype comes from a woman aged 25 to 45 in good health and CMV-seronegative. The CDR3 sequence is CASSQVVSGNHNEQFF. In DNA form, the CDR3 reads TGTGCCAGCAGCCAAGTCGTCAGCGGGAATCACAATGAGCAGTTCTTC.